Below, 30 T cell receptor beta chains from the same sample are listed, as sequenced in a study of shared clonotypes between healthy human individuals. This table comes from immunoSEQ multiplex PCR, and its TCRdb copy is limited to in-frame clones, with some not included. The sample shows roughly 1,600,000 clones, around 98.5% of them seen only once. The sample was naive CD4+ T cells sorted from blood. This sample's subset: CD45RA+ positively selected. The receptors come from a man aged 25-40 years in good health.

V gene TRBV5-8 combines with J gene TRBJ2-1; TRBD1 matches at 9 bases. The germline V gene encodes CDR1 SGHTS and CDR2 YDEGEE. The CDR3 sequence is 16 residues long. V was pared by 1 base and J by 4 bases, with 6 bases of the junction left unmatched. CDR3 in DNA: TGTGCCAGCAGCTTGCCGACAGGGGGGGCTTACAATGAGCAGTTCTTC. This sequence encodes CASSLPTGGAYNEQFF.

The genes are TRBV10-2 and TRBJ1-5, with D uncertain. Germline V gene data show CDR1 as WSHSY and CDR2 as SAAADI. This CDR3 region has 13 residues. V was trimmed by 6 bases and J by 4 bases, leaving 10 bases between them. CDR3 coding DNA: TGCGCCAGCAGGACGGGGATTAATCAGCCCCAGCATTTT. Its translation is CASRTGINQPQHF.

The CDR3 region has the DNA TGTGCCAGCCGGACTGCTGTCTACGAGCAGTACTTC. Translation gives CASRTAVYEQYF. The rearrangement uses TRBV28 and TRBJ2-7; possible D gene TRBD2, 5 bases. The germline CDR1 and CDR2 sequences are MDHEN and SYDVKM. This CDR3 comprises 12 residues. Trimming removed 8 bases from V and 3 bases from J, with 11 bases in between.

This rearrangement joins TRBV2 to TRBJ1-5; no clear D. Deletions cut 5 bases from V and 0 bases from J, with 8 bases between. The germline CDR1 and CDR2 sequences are SNHLY and FYNNEI. The CDR3 runs 14 residues. This CDR3 reads CASSNDYSNQPQHF. Written as DNA, the CDR3 is TGTGCCAGCAGTAATGACTATAGCAATCAGCCCCAGCATTTT.

The rearrangement links TRBV14 to TRBJ2-7, with D tentatively TRBD2 (6 bases). V shed 0 bases and J shed 0 bases, with 12 bases lying between them. The germline CDR1 and CDR2 sequences are SGHDN and FVKESK. CDR3 length: 16 residues. The CDR3 coding sequence is TGTGCCAGCAGCCAAGAGTGGGCGGGAAGCTCCTACGAGCAGTACTTC. Translated: CASSQEWAGSSYEQYF.

V and J are TRBV5-1 and TRBJ2-1; possibly TRBD2 for D (6 bases). Trimming took off 0 bases at V and 7 bases at J, with 14 bases between the two ends. The CDR3 covers 15 residues. Germline V gives CDR1 SGHRS, CDR2 YFSETQ. The CDR3 protein is CASSLDSSGGNEQFF. As DNA, the CDR3 is TGCGCCAGCAGCTTGGATTCCTCCGGAGGGAATGAGCAGTTCTTC.

The V gene is TRBV18, the J gene TRBJ2-7, with TRBD2 matching 9 bases. The ends lost 2 bases at V and 5 bases at J; junction bases unmatched: 10. In germline, CDR1 is KGHSH, CDR2 LQKENI. The CDR3 length is 16 residues. The CDR3 protein is CASSPVAGGPTNEQYF. Written as DNA, the CDR3 is TGTGCCAGCTCACCAGTGGCGGGAGGGCCAACTAACGAGCAGTACTTC.

The CDR3 DNA follows: TGTGCCAGCAGTTTGGGCGGGAGTCTCTACGAGCAGTACTTC. This translates into CASSLGGSLYEQYF. The V gene is TRBV27, the J gene TRBJ2-7, with 7 bases fitting TRBD2. The V segment lost 3 bases and the J segment 3 bases; nucleotides outside the gene matches: 5. Germline CDR1 reads MNHEY; CDR2 reads SMNVEV (reference sequence). The CDR3 sequence is 14 residues long.

V gene TRBV11-2 combines with J gene TRBJ2-3; TRBD2 matches at 13 bases. From germline, CDR1 is SGHAT and CDR2 FQNNGV. This CDR3 region has 18 residues. Unmatched junction bases numbered 10, after V lost 6 bases and J lost 1 base. CDR3 nucleotides: TGTGCCAGCAGACACCGCAGGACTAGCGGGGGACGCACAGATACGCAGTATTTT. Protein sequence: CASRHRRTSGGRTDTQYF.

To note about this clone: The same CDR3 arises from other DNA sequences in this sample as well. The V gene is TRBV5-1, the J gene TRBJ2-7; tentative D call: TRBD2 (6 bases). Germline V gene sequence: CDR1 SGHRS, CDR2 YFSETQ. This CDR3 has 13 amino acids. Trimming took 0 bases from V and 3 from J, leaving 7 bases between them. CDR3 in DNA: TGCGCCAGCAGCTTGGACGGGAGCTACGAGCAGTACTTC. Translated, it gives CASSLDGSYEQYF.

The chain links TRBV5-1 to TRBJ2-3; D unclear. The CDR3 length is 17 residues. Trimming left V 0 bases short and J 3 bases short, with 17 bases between. From germline, CDR1 is SGHRS and CDR2 YFSETQ. The CDR3 loop is CASSLDRAALGTDTQYF. In DNA, the CDR3 is TGCGCCAGCAGCTTGGATAGGGCAGCGCTGGGAACAGATACGCAGTATTTT.

The gene calls are TRBV2 and TRBJ2-7; TRBD1 aligns across 8 bases. V lost 7 bases to trimming and J lost 3 bases; unmatched junction nucleotides: 11. The CDR3 is made up of 15 amino acids. Germline V gene sequence: CDR1 SNHLY, CDR2 FYNNEI. CDR3 region: CASNQGQDILYEQYF. CDR3 DNA sequence: TGTGCCAGCAATCAGGGACAGGATATACTCTACGAGCAGTACTTC.

A single count supports this clone. The rearrangement joins TRBV9 to TRBJ1-2; D is uncertain. Germline V gene sequence: CDR1 SGDLS, CDR2 YYNGEE. CDR3 length: 14 amino acids. V lost 0 bases and J 8 bases, leaving 14 bases between the germline ends. This chain's CDR3 is CASSVVPGDAGYTF. The DNA of the CDR3 is TGTGCCAGCAGCGTAGTTCCAGGCGACGCAGGCTACACCTTC.

The chain carries TRBV5-6 and TRBJ1-1, with a possible D match to TRBD1 (5 bases). Germline V gene lookup returns CDR1 SGHDT and CDR2 YYEEEE. V lost 1 base and J lost 7, with 11 bases in between. The CDR3 extends over 13 amino acids. The CDR3 loop is CASSLRQGGEAFF. CDR3 DNA sequence: TGTGCCAGCAGCTTGCGTCAGGGTGGTGAAGCTTTCTTT. Filled out from reference TRBV5-6 and TRBJ1-1, the complete variable domain reads DAGVTQSPTHLIKTRGQQVTLRCSPKSGHDTVSWYQQALGQGPQFIFQYYEEEERQRGNFPDRFSGHQFPNYSSELNVNALLLGDSALYLCASSLRQGGEAFFGQGTRLTVV.

This sequence joins TRBV29-1 and TRBJ2-1; D perhaps matches TRBD1 (6 bases). The CDR3 is 15 residues long. Looked up from germline, CDR1 is SQVTM and CDR2 is ANQGSEA. V lost 4 bases to trimming and J lost 1 base, with 14 bases between them. The CDR3 region is CSVAQGRGSYNEQFF. The CDR3 DNA sequence: TGCAGCGTTGCTCAGGGAAGGGGGTCCTACAATGAGCAGTTCTTC.

This chain joins TRBV19 and TRBJ2-3, with TRBD1 as a possible D gene (6 bases). Germline V gives CDR1 LNHDA, CDR2 SQIVND (reference sequence). There are 13 residues in the CDR3. V was shortened by 5 bases and J by 4 bases, with 10 bases between the two germline ends. This chain's CDR3 is CASSWAGADTQYF. The CDR3 region has the DNA TGTGCCAGTAGTTGGGCAGGGGCAGATACGCAGTATTTT.

V and J are TRBV6-1 and TRBJ2-1; D call uncertain. V lost 8 bases and J lost 8, with 22 bases in between. The V gene's germline CDR1 is MNHNS and CDR2 SASEGT. This CDR3 region has 15 residues. CDR3 nucleotide sequence: TGTGCCAGCCTACTCACCATCACTGGATTCCATGAGCAGTTCTTC. Translated, it gives CASLLTITGFHEQFF.

This chain joins TRBV18 and TRBJ2-1; D is undetermined. V gave up 5 bases and J gave up 6 bases, with 11 bases separating them. There are 13 residues in the CDR3. The germline V gene has CDR1 KGHSH and CDR2 LQKENI. CDR3 in amino acids: CASSMGVGNEQFF. The CDR3 DNA follows: TGTGCCAGCTCAATGGGTGTTGGCAATGAGCAGTTCTTC.

CDR3 in amino acids: CAISSGTGGAYEQYF. In DNA, the CDR3 is TGTGCCATCAGCTCCGGGACAGGGGGTGCCTACGAGCAGTACTTC. V is TRBV10-3 and J is TRBJ2-7; 11 bases align to TRBD1. V dropped 6 bases and J dropped 2; count of bases not matched to a gene: 6. In germline, CDR1 is ENHRY, CDR2 SYGVKD. The CDR3 runs 15 residues.

This chain links TRBV18 with TRBJ2-2; 8 nucleotides line up with TRBD1. V was clipped by 2 bases and J by 4 bases; unmatched bases: 6. Germline loops: CDR1 KGHSH, CDR2 LQKENI. The CDR3 sequence is 16 residues long. CDR3 nucleotides: TGTGCCAGCTCACCAGGACAGGGCGGAGGCACCGGGGAGCTGTTTTTT. Translation gives CASSPGQGGGTGELFF.

The genes are TRBV10-3 and TRBJ2-7; 7 nucleotides line up with TRBD1. J was trimmed by 2 bases and V by 6 bases; bases with no gene match: 7. This CDR3 is built from 14 residues. Germline V gene lookup returns CDR1 ENHRY and CDR2 SYGVKD. The CDR3 region is CAIRTPGQPYEQYF. The CDR3 nucleotides are TGTGCCATCAGAACACCGGGACAGCCCTACGAGCAGTACTTC.

The chain employs TRBV5-4 and TRBJ2-7; the D is unclear. This CDR3 region has 16 residues. V dropped 0 bases and J dropped 0 bases, with 13 bases sitting between them. Per germline, CDR1 SGHNT and CDR2 YYREEE (reference sequence). CDR3 bases: TGTGCCAGCAGCTTGGAATGGTGGCGAGGCTCCTACGAGCAGTACTTC. Protein: CASSLEWWRGSYEQYF. Variable domain in full (rest from reference TRBV5-4 and TRBJ2-7): ETGVTQSPTHLIKTRGQQVTLRCSSQSGHNTVSWYQQALGQGPQFIFQYYREEENGRGNFPPRFSGLQFPNYSSELNVNALELDDSALYLCASSLEWWRGSYEQYFGPGTRLTVT.

This clone has a single count. The rearrangement joins TRBV19 to TRBJ2-2; possibly TRBD1 or TRBD2 for D (5 bases each). V was cut by 2 bases and J by 4 bases, with 14 bases left in between. Germline values: CDR1 LNHDA, CDR2 SQIVND (reference sequence). This CDR3 is 16 amino acids long. This chain's CDR3 is CASSIPLGVGTGELFF. For the CDR3, the DNA is TGTGCCAGTAGTATACCCTTGGGGGTCGGCACCGGGGAGCTGTTTTTT.

V gene TRBV5-1 combines with J gene TRBJ2-1; D not resolved. This CDR3 is 15 amino acids long. Germline CDR1 SGHRS, CDR2 YFSETQ. The germline V and J ends were trimmed by 2 bases and 0 bases, with 9 bases remaining between them. CDR3 residues: CASSFPRGSYNEQFF. CDR3 sequence (DNA): TGCGCCAGCAGCTTCCCACGAGGCTCCTACAATGAGCAGTTCTTC. The whole variable domain, remainder taken from reference TRBV5-1 and TRBJ2-1, is KAGVTQTPRYLIKTRGQQVTLSCSPISGHRSVSWYQQTPGQGLQFLFEYFSETQRNKGNFPGRFSGRQFSNSRSEMNVSTLELGDSALYLCASSFPRGSYNEQFFGPGTRLTVL.

To note about this clone: Other DNA sequences within the sample encode an identical CDR3. The genes are TRBV2 and TRBJ1-5, with 7 nucleotides matching TRBD1. The V gene's germline CDR1 is SNHLY and CDR2 FYNNEI. The V gene end was trimmed by 4 bases and the J gene end by 6 bases; junction bases not matched to a gene: 3. The CDR3 is 13 amino acids. CDR3 region: CASSGQGGQPQHF. DNA for the CDR3: TGTGCCAGCAGTGGACAGGGTGGTCAGCCCCAGCATTTT. The variable domain in full, completed from reference TRBV2 and TRBJ1-5, reads EPEVTQTPSHQVTQMGQEVILRCVPISNHLYFYWYRQILGQKVEFLVSFYNNEISEKSEIFDDQFSVERPDGSNFTLKIRSTKLEDSAMYFCASSGQGGQPQHFGDGTRLSIL.

The chain couples TRBV10-3 to TRBJ2-7; D may match TRBD1 or TRBD2 (6 bases each). Germline V gene lookup returns CDR1 ENHRY and CDR2 SYGVKD. The CDR3 has 14 residues. V lost 5 bases and J lost 3, with 14 bases in between. CDR3 residues: CAISQLEGGYEQYF. The CDR3 coding sequence is TGTGCCATCAGTCAACTCGAGGGGGGCTACGAGCAGTACTTC.

J is TRBJ2-7 and V is TRBV5-1, with 8 bases matching TRBD2. This CDR3 comprises 18 residues. Germline values: CDR1 SGHRS, CDR2 YFSETQ. With V trimmed by 0 bases and J by 0 bases, 11 bases remained unmatched. The CDR3 sequence: CASSLGSPQAGDSYEQYF. In nucleotides, the CDR3 is TGCGCCAGCAGCTTGGGGTCCCCCCAAGCGGGAGACTCCTACGAGCAGTACTTC.

The J gene is TRBJ2-7, the V gene TRBV6-1, with unresolved D. The V end lost 6 bases, the J end lost 2 bases, and 8 bases lay between the germline ends. This CDR3 has 12 residues. Germline CDR1 MNHNS, CDR2 SASEGT. The CDR3 loop is CASSFPPYEQYF. The DNA of the CDR3 is TGTGCCAGCAGCTTTCCCCCCTACGAGCAGTACTTC.

The V gene is TRBV14, the J gene TRBJ1-2; 9 bases fit TRBD1. CDR3 length equals 16 residues. Germline-derived CDR1 and CDR2 are SGHDN and FVKESK. The ends lost 3 bases at V and 5 bases at J; junction bases unmatched: 10. The CDR3: CASSQFSGQGTYGYTF. CDR3 DNA: TGTGCCAGCAGCCAGTTTTCGGGACAGGGAACATATGGCTACACCTTC. The whole variable domain, filled in from reference TRBV14 and TRBJ1-2, reads EAGVTQFPSHSVIEKGQTVTLRCDPISGHDNLYWYRRVMGKEIKFLLHFVKESKQDESGMPNNRFLAERTGGTYSTLKVQPAELEDSGVYFCASSQFSGQGTYGYTFGSGTRLTVV.

The rearrangement links TRBV5-1 to TRBJ1-2, with D unresolved. Trimming shortened V by 1 base and J by 2 bases, and 9 bases separated the two germline ends. The CDR3 is 14 amino acids. Germline loops: CDR1 SGHRS, CDR2 YFSETQ. CDR3 region: CASSLRAGNYGYTF. The DNA for the CDR3 is TGCGCCAGCAGCTTGAGGGCAGGCAACTATGGCTACACCTTC.